Following are 32 T cell receptor beta chains from one sample sequenced in a study of T-cell memory formation after mild COVID-19. From the 5' RACE reads, TCRdb called clonotypes with MiXCR, one entry per CDR3 protein. The profile shows about 500,000 distinct CDR3 sequences, about a fifth of them singletons. Sequencing was performed on PBMCs or a T cell subset sorted from them (not recorded which). These receptors originate from an adult woman who had mild COVID-19 (a few samples of this study predate the infection). Cell type and time point are not known.

V and J are TRBV10-3 and TRBJ1-4; D unclear. Trimming left V 7 bases short and J 0 bases short, with 6 bases between. From germline, CDR1 is ENHRY and CDR2 SYGVKD. This CDR3 is 13 amino acids long. CDR3 sequence: CAIKGATNEKLFF. DNA of the CDR3: TGTGCCATCAAGGGCGCAACTAATGAAAAACTGTTTTTT.

The sample holds many counts of this clonotype. This chain links TRBV12-3 or TRBV12-4 with TRBJ2-3, with 12 bases lining up with TRBD2. The CDR3 is 16 amino acids. The J segment lost 4 bases and the V segment lost 6 bases, leaving 8 bases of the junction unmatched. The CDR3 region has the DNA TGTGCCAGCAGCCGACGACTAGCGGGGGCATCAGATACGCAGTATTTT. Protein: CASSRRLAGASDTQYF.

This chain joins TRBV6-2 or TRBV6-3 and TRBJ2-1; perhaps TRBD2 as D (5 bases). Germline loops: CDR1 MNHEY, CDR2 SVGEGT. Trimming left V 0 bases short and J 10 bases short, with 7 bases between. CDR3 size: 12 residues. CDR3 protein: CASSYSTGEQFF. CDR3 nucleotide sequence: TGTGCCAGCAGTTACTCAACGGGAGAGCAGTTCTTC.

The chain is built from TRBV12-3 or TRBV12-4 and TRBJ2-1; 11 positions agree with TRBD2. The CDR3 is 18 amino acids. J lost 0 bases, V lost 1 base, and 5 bases had no gene match. CDR3 sequence (DNA): TGTGCCAGCAGTTTAGGACTAGCGGGATTTAGCTCCTACAATGAGCAGTTCTTC. Translated: CASSLGLAGFSSYNEQFF.

This clonotype was found a few times. The chain uses TRBV5-6 and TRBJ1-2, with no clear D. Trimming stripped 2 bases from V and 7 bases from J, with 9 bases between. CDR3 length equals 12 residues. Germline loops: CDR1 SGHDT, CDR2 YYEEEE. CDR3 amino acids: CASSLSQPGYTF. Here the CDR3 DNA reads TGTGCCAGCAGCTTATCCCAACCTGGCTACACCTTC.

V gene TRBV7-2 combines with J gene TRBJ2-1; D may be TRBD2 (6 bases). The CDR3 loop spans 15 amino acids. Germline lookup yields CDR1 SGHTA and CDR2 FQGNSA. V was cut by 5 bases and J by 9 bases, with 20 bases left in between. CDR3: CASSPLGGRSREQFF. The CDR3 DNA sequence: TGTGCCAGCAGCCCCCTGGGGGGTAGAAGTCGTGAGCAGTTCTTC.

A few counts support this clonotype. This chain uses TRBV7-2 with TRBJ2-1; D assignment may be TRBD1 or TRBD2 (5 bases each). The CDR3 totals 13 residues. V lost 7 bases and J 10 bases, leaving 17 bases between the germline ends. Germline CDR1 is SGHTA and CDR2 is FQGNSA. The DNA for the CDR3 is TGTGCCAGCAAAACAGGACTCGAATCGGAGCAGTTCTTC. Residues: CASKTGLESEQFF.

This clonotype was observed at least ten times. The chain couples TRBV20-1 to TRBJ1-5, with 7 bases identical to TRBD1. Germline V gene lookup returns CDR1 DFQATT and CDR2 SNEGSKA (reference sequence). V shed 0 bases, J shed 0 bases, and the junction held 5 bases outside the gene matches. The CDR3 length is 16 residues. As DNA, the CDR3 is TGCAGTGCTAGAGACAGGGGGATATATAGCAATCAGCCCCAGCATTTT. Translating gives CSARDRGIYSNQPQHF.

V is TRBV5-5 and J is TRBJ2-2; perhaps TRBD1 as D (6 bases). The V and J ends lost 4 bases and 1 base respectively, with 11 bases between them. This CDR3 has 15 amino acids. Germline loops: CDR1 SGHKS, CDR2 YYEKEE (reference sequence). The CDR3 coding sequence is TGTGCCAGCAGCCTGAGGGGACAGAACACCGGGGAGCTGTTTTTT. The encoded protein is CASSLRGQNTGELFF. Supplemented by reference TRBV5-5 and TRBJ2-2, the full variable domain reads DAGVTQSPTHLIKTRGQQVTLRCSPISGHKSVSWYQQVLGQGPQFIFQYYEKEERGRGNFPDRFSARQFPNYSSELNVNALLLGDSALYLCASSLRGQNTGELFFGEGSRLTVL.

The chain is built from TRBV5-1 and TRBJ2-5; TRBD2 might be the D (5 bases). The CDR3 length is 13 residues. The V end was cut by 5 bases, the J end by 5 bases, with 13 bases between. Germline lookup yields CDR1 SGHRS and CDR2 YFSETQ. DNA of the CDR3: TGCGCCAGCAGGGATCTAGCCGTGGAGACCCAGTACTTC. It yields the protein CASRDLAVETQYF.

This clonotype came up a few times. The chain recombines TRBV9 with TRBJ2-2; D not certain. The CDR3 has 15 residues. CDR1 and CDR2 (germline): SGDLS, YYNGEE. V lost 1 base and J lost 2, with 9 bases in between. The CDR3 sequence is CASSVWNGNTGELFF. Here the CDR3 DNA reads TGTGCCAGCAGCGTATGGAACGGAAACACCGGGGAGCTGTTTTTT.

The chain is built from TRBV20-1 and TRBJ1-5, with D uncertain. Between the trimmed V and J ends, which lost 0 bases and 3 bases, there was a span of 12 bases. This CDR3 has 15 amino acids. In germline, CDR1 is DFQATT, CDR2 SNEGSKA (reference sequence). The CDR3 coding sequence is TGCAGTGCTAGAGATCGTACACTCCCCAATCAGCCCCAGCATTTT. It encodes CSARDRTLPNQPQHF.

This chain links TRBV18 with TRBJ1-1; no definite D call. CDR1 is KGHSH, CDR2 LQKENI, per germline. This CDR3 spans 14 amino acids. Trimming pared 1 base from V and 4 bases from J, leaving 10 bases between. This chain's CDR3 is CASSPQYEGTEAFF. CDR3 DNA sequence: TGTGCCAGCTCACCACAGTACGAGGGCACTGAAGCTTTCTTT. Full variable domain (outside the CDR3, taken from reference TRBV18 and TRBJ1-1): NAGVMQNPRHLVRRRGQEARLRCSPMKGHSHVYWYRQLPEEGLKFMVYLQKENIIDESGMPKERFSAEFPKEGPSILRIQQVVRGDSAAYFCASSPQYEGTEAFFGQGTRLTVV.

This clonotype was found once. This chain connects TRBV2 to TRBJ1-3, with a possible D match to TRBD1 (5 bases). Deletions cut 6 bases from V and 3 bases from J, with 6 bases between. CDR1 SNHLY and CDR2 FYNNEI come from the germline V gene. This CDR3 has 12 amino acids. CDR3 nucleotides: TGTGCCAGCAGAGGGGATGGAAACACCATATATTTT. Its translation: CASRGDGNTIYF.

This clonotype was seen a handful of times. This chain joins TRBV19 and TRBJ2-7; D call uncertain. Germline CDR1 reads LNHDA; CDR2 reads SQIVND (reference sequence). V was shortened by 11 bases and J by 3 bases, with 17 bases between the two germline ends. This CDR3 is built from 13 residues. For the CDR3, the DNA is TGTGCCTCGAGCTGGCAGGCCAACTACGAGCAGTACTTC. As protein: CASSWQANYEQYF.

This clonotype was counted a few times. The V gene is TRBV11-3, the J gene TRBJ2-1; D gene uncertain. Trimming removed 2 bases at V and 7 bases at J, with 9 bases between. CDR1 and CDR2 (germline): SGHNT, YENEEA. The CDR3 extends over 13 amino acids. The CDR3 is CASSLSERNEQFF. The CDR3 nucleotides read TGTGCCAGCAGCTTATCCGAAAGGAATGAGCAGTTCTTC.

This clonotype appeared a few times. This sequence joins TRBV12-3 or TRBV12-4 and TRBJ2-1, with 7 bases identical to TRBD2. V gave up 6 bases and J gave up 8 bases; unmatched junction bases: 13. This CDR3 spans 15 amino acids. CDR3 protein: CASRSGTPGLDEQFF. CDR3 in DNA: TGTGCCAGCAGGAGCGGGACGCCCGGCTTGGATGAGCAGTTCTTC.

This chain uses TRBV4-1 with TRBJ1-3, with D maybe TRBD1 (5 bases). The CDR3 has 16 amino acids. V lost 7 bases and J 3 bases, leaving 19 bases between the germline ends. Germline V gene lookup returns CDR1 MGHRA and CDR2 YSYEKL. CDR3: CASTSSLRGSGNTIYF. Here the CDR3 DNA reads TGCGCCAGCACGTCTTCCCTTCGGGGGAGTGGAAACACCATATATTTT.

This clonotype was detected a few times. The J gene is TRBJ1-1, the V gene TRBV7-2, with TRBD1 identical over 8 bases. CDR1 is SGHTA and CDR2 is FQGNSA in the germline V gene. The CDR3 runs 17 residues. After removal of 0 bases from V and 10 bases from J, the junction contained 16 bases not matched to a gene. CDR3 nucleotides: TGTGCCAGCAGCTTAGCCCACCTCGGGACAGGCCAAGAGGGAGCTTTCTTT. It yields the protein CASSLAHLGTGQEGAFF.

This chain connects TRBV2 to TRBJ2-1; D is undetermined. The CDR3 has 14 amino acids. Deletions cut 4 bases from V and 5 bases from J, with 12 bases between. Germline V gene sequence: CDR1 SNHLY, CDR2 FYNNEI. In nucleotides, the CDR3 is TGTGCCAGCAGTGTCCCTACCACCCACAATGAGCAGTTCTTC. Translating it yields CASSVPTTHNEQFF.

The chain uses TRBV28 and TRBJ1-5, with D hard to call. Germline V gene data show CDR1 as MDHEN and CDR2 as SYDVKM. CDR3 length equals 12 residues. V was trimmed by 10 bases and J by 4 bases, leaving 11 bases between them. The CDR3 loop reads CATDVGNQPQHF. As DNA, the CDR3 is TGTGCCACCGATGTCGGGAATCAGCCCCAGCATTTT.

The chain couples TRBV5-1 to TRBJ2-2; unclear D gene. This CDR3 comprises 12 residues. The V end was cut by 3 bases, the J end by 3 bases, with 3 bases between. Germline assignment: CDR1 SGHRS and CDR2 YFSETQ. CDR3 amino acids: CASSYDTGELFF. The CDR3 bases are TGCGCCAGCAGCTACGACACCGGGGAGCTGTTTTTT. The variable domain in full, completed from reference TRBV5-1 and TRBJ2-2, reads KAGVTQTPRYLIKTRGQQVTLSCSPISGHRSVSWYQQTPGQGLQFLFEYFSETQRNKGNFPGRFSGRQFSNSRSEMNVSTLELGDSALYLCASSYDTGELFFGEGSRLTVL.

This sequence joins TRBV4-2 and TRBJ2-2; D ambiguous. The CDR3 contains 15 residues. V lost 1 base and J lost 3, with 9 bases in between. Germline V gene sequence: CDR1 LGHNA, CDR2 YNFKEQ. CDR3 bases: TGTGCCAGCAGCCAAGGCTCTTCCTACACCGGGGAGCTGTTTTTT. This codes for CASSQGSSYTGELFF.

The chain employs TRBV7-9 and TRBJ2-5, with TRBD1 as a possible D gene (8 bases). The V end lost 6 bases, the J end lost 5 bases, and 22 bases lay between the germline ends. The CDR3 runs to 16 residues. Looked up from germline, CDR1 is SEHNR and CDR2 is FQNEAQ (reference sequence). The CDR3: CASRVTGGEADETQYF. The CDR3 DNA follows: TGTGCCAGCAGGGTTACAGGGGGGGAAGCGGATGAGACCCAGTACTTC.

This clonotype showed up just a few times. This CDR3 reads CASSSQAGVIDTQYF. Here the CDR3 DNA reads TGTGCCAGCAGCTCCCAAGCGGGAGTAATAGATACGCAGTATTTT. This chain links TRBV7-2 with TRBJ2-3; 8 bases line up with TRBD2. The CDR3 has 15 amino acids. CDR1 SGHTA and CDR2 FQGNSA come from the germline V gene. V lost 4 bases to trimming and J lost 5 bases; unmatched junction nucleotides: 8.

The rearrangement links TRBV20-1 to TRBJ1-5; D uncertain. Germline CDR1 reads DFQATT; CDR2 reads SNEGSKA (reference sequence). With 1 base removed from V and 3 bases from J, the gap between germline ends came to 13 bases. This CDR3 contains 15 residues. In nucleotides, the CDR3 is TGCAGTGCTAGAGTAGTAGGCGGAACCAATCAGCCCCAGCATTTT. Translation gives CSARVVGGTNQPQHF.

This chain connects TRBV9 to TRBJ2-2, with 8 bases that match TRBD2. Germline CDR1 is SGDLS and CDR2 is YYNGEE. The V gene end was trimmed by 0 bases and the J gene end by 6 bases; junction bases not matched to a gene: 1. The CDR3 spans 14 residues. The CDR3 protein is CASSVAGGAGELFF. DNA of the CDR3: TGTGCCAGCAGCGTAGCCGGGGGGGCCGGGGAGCTGTTTTTT.

Written as DNA, the CDR3 is TGTGCCAGCAGTGCCCTACAGGGGTACTCCTACAATGAGCAGTTCTTC. Encoded protein: CASSALQGYSYNEQFF. The chain carries TRBV25-1 and TRBJ2-1, with 7 nucleotides matching TRBD1. Germline CDR1 and CDR2: MGHDK and SYGVNS. The CDR3 is 16 amino acids. With 4 bases clipped from V and 0 bases from J, the junction kept 6 bases outside the gene matches. Full variable domain (missing parts from reference TRBV25-1 and TRBJ2-1): EADIYQTPRYLVIGTGKKITLECSQTMGHDKMYWYQQDPGMELHLIHYSYGVNSTEKGDLSSESTVSRIRTEHFPLTLESARPSHTSQYLCASSALQGYSYNEQFFGPGTRLTVL.

This clonotype has only a few counts. The V and J genes are TRBV5-1 and TRBJ2-7; the D call may be TRBD1 or TRBD2 (5 bases each). The CDR3 contains 14 residues. Germline-derived CDR1 and CDR2 are SGHRS and YFSETQ. Trimming pared 4 bases from V and 5 bases from J, leaving 16 bases between. CDR3 residues: CASSAGGGPNEQYF. DNA for the CDR3: TGCGCCAGCAGCGCGGGTGGGGGTCCCAACGAGCAGTACTTC.

Only one count was recorded for this clonotype. This sequence joins TRBV12-3 or TRBV12-4 and TRBJ1-5, with a weak D call TRBD1 (6 bases). Trimming removed 5 bases from V and 0 bases from J, with 14 bases in between. The CDR3 sequence is 16 residues long. CDR3 nucleotides: TGTGCCAGCAGTGTCGACGGGGGGCATAGCAATCAGCCCCAGCATTTT. It translates to CASSVDGGHSNQPQHF.

In this sample, this clonotype turned up a few times. This rearrangement joins TRBV18 to TRBJ2-3; tentative D call: TRBD2 (5 bases). Germline V gene data show CDR1 as KGHSH and CDR2 as LQKENI. The CDR3 has 16 residues. The V gene lost 1 base and the J gene lost 0 bases, with 11 bases spanning the gap. The CDR3 coding sequence is TGTGCCAGCTCACCACTCCTGGAGGTCAGCACAGATACGCAGTATTTT. Protein product: CASSPLLEVSTDTQYF.

This clonotype has at least ten counts. V usage is TRBV5-6 and J usage is TRBJ2-3, with D uncertain. This CDR3 contains 13 residues. V was pared by 5 bases and J by 3 bases, with 10 bases between. The V gene's germline CDR1 is SGHDT and CDR2 YYEEEE. The DNA of the CDR3 is TGTGCCAGCAGGCCGGTTCAGACAGATACGCAGTATTTT. This encodes CASRPVQTDTQYF.